This T cell receptor beta chain came from a study of relationships among human T cell subsets. The germline gives CDR1 SGHNT, CDR2 YYREEE (reference sequence). V shed 7 bases and J 4 bases; nucleotides not matched to a gene: 3. The CDR3 consists of 12 residues. CD4+CD25-CD294+ Th2 cells were bead-selected for CD294 once CD4+CD56+ natural killer T cells were depleted. Regarding the study as a whole: Substantial CDR3 sharing among Th1, Th2 and regulatory cells suggested stochastic fate choice.

Comments on this clonotype: Its target is unknown.

Semiquantitative ARM-PCR amplified T cell receptor alpha and beta CDR3 regions from mRNA. Tagged nested gene-specific primers were used first, then communal superprimers amplified exponentially. TCRdb used MiXCR to reprocess the multiplex PCR reads, holding one entry per CDR3 protein. The data show about 4,000 distinct CDR3 sequences, roughly 51% seen once. The sequenced sample was CD4+ Th2 cells sorted from blood. This TCR was recovered from a man aged 40-49 years in good health. V gene TRBV5-4 combines with J gene TRBJ2-5; 8 bases are shared with TRBD1. CDR3 DNA: TGTGCCAGCCACGGACAGGGAGAGACCCAGTACTTC. This codes for CASHGQGETQYF. Combining the CDR3 with reference TRBV5-4 and TRBJ2-5 gives the whole variable domain ETGVTQSPTHLIKTRGQQVTLRCSSQSGHNTVSWYQQALGQGPQFIFQYYREEENGRGNFPPRFSGLQFPNYSSELNVNALELDDSALYLCASHGQGETQYFGPGTRLLVL.